These 17 T cell receptor beta chains originate from one sample sequenced in a study of cytomegalovirus exposure and HLA in healthy donors. PCR was performed using 60 Vbeta and 13 Jbeta primers. Produced via immunoSEQ multiplex PCR; TCRdb's table is partial and in-frame only. This sample carries 150,000 to 200,000 clones, around 80% of them seen once, and the ten largest clones take 4.5% to 5.5%. The sample comprised PBMCs. The receptors shown here come from a woman between 45 and 60 years old in good health and CMV-seropositive.

The rearrangement joins TRBV18 to TRBJ1-5; tentative D call: TRBD1 (5 bases). The ends were cut back, 9 bases at V and 3 bases at J, with 15 bases in the middle. Looked up from germline, CDR1 is KGHSH and CDR2 is LQKENI. The CDR3 contains 14 residues. The CDR3: CASRRQGSNQPQHF. As DNA, the CDR3 is TGTGCCAGTCGAAGGCAGGGTTCCAATCAGCCCCAGCATTTT.

This clone was observed once. The rearrangement links TRBV6-5 to TRBJ1-2; D unclear. The CDR3 totals 13 residues. Germline-derived CDR1 and CDR2 are MNHEY and SVGAGI. V lost 2 bases and J lost 9, with 13 bases in between. The CDR3 DNA reads as TGTGCCAGCAGTTACGCGTCCCCTAGAAGCTACACCTTC. Translating gives CASSYASPRSYTF.

The J gene is TRBJ2-7, the V gene TRBV4-3; 12 bases are a match to TRBD2. Germline V gene sequence: CDR1 LGHNA, CDR2 YSLEER. V gave up 0 bases and J gave up 4 bases; unmatched junction bases: 4. The CDR3 runs to 16 residues. The CDR3 protein is CASSQELAGGIYEQYF. The DNA of the CDR3 is TGCGCCAGCAGCCAAGAACTAGCGGGAGGTATTTACGAGCAGTACTTC.

This chain links TRBV5-4 with TRBJ2-1; a possible D gene is TRBD1 (6 bases). Germline V gene lookup returns CDR1 SGHNT and CDR2 YYREEE (reference sequence). Between the trimmed V and J ends, which lost 0 bases and 4 bases, there was a span of 20 bases. The CDR3 totals 18 residues. The CDR3 protein is CASSLGLRAAGEYNEQFF. The CDR3 DNA follows: TGTGCCAGCAGCTTGGGGCTCCGTGCGGCAGGGGAATACAATGAGCAGTTCTTC.

CDR3 nucleotide sequence: TGTGCCAGCAGTTTACTATCCCAAAACATTCAGTACTTC. It encodes CASSLLSQNIQYF. The J gene is TRBJ2-4, the V gene TRBV27; no definite D call. From germline, CDR1 is MNHEY and CDR2 SMNVEV (reference sequence). The CDR3 is 13 residues long. V lost 2 bases to trimming and J lost 5 bases, with 7 bases between them.

The V call is TRBV2, the J call TRBJ2-3, with TRBD2 as a possible D gene (5 bases). Deletions cut 6 bases from V and 5 bases from J, with 15 bases between. From germline, CDR1 is SNHLY and CDR2 FYNNEI. This CDR3 is 14 amino acids long. The CDR3 sequence: CASSSVLGRDTQYF. CDR3 coding DNA: TGTGCCAGCAGCAGCGTCCTAGGGAGAGATACGCAGTATTTT. The complete variable domain, with remaining parts taken from reference TRBV2 and TRBJ2-3, reads EPEVTQTPSHQVTQMGQEVILRCVPISNHLYFYWYRQILGQKVEFLVSFYNNEISEKSEIFDDQFSVERPDGSNFTLKIRSTKLEDSAMYFCASSSVLGRDTQYFGPGTRLTVL.

The chain links TRBV10-3 to TRBJ2-7; 7 nucleotides align to TRBD1. Trimming took 9 bases from V and 0 from J; bases not matched to a gene: 11. This CDR3 region has 15 residues. Germline values: CDR1 ENHRY, CDR2 SYGVKD. The CDR3 reads CAMARDSSSSYEQYF. DNA for the CDR3: TGTGCCATGGCACGGGACAGTAGCAGCTCCTACGAGCAGTACTTC.

This chain links TRBV10-1 with TRBJ2-3; possible D gene TRBD2, 5 bases. Looked up from germline, CDR1 is WNHNN and CDR2 is SYGVQD (reference sequence). CDR3 length equals 16 residues. Trimming cost V 0 bases and J 2 bases, with 12 bases left between them. CDR3 nucleotide sequence: TGCGCCAGCAGTGAGTCTGGCGGGTCTATCACAGATACGCAGTATTTT. This translates into CASSESGGSITDTQYF.

This clone was recorded a few times. This rearrangement joins TRBV7-2 to TRBJ1-4; 10 bases fit TRBD1. This CDR3 spans 12 amino acids. Germline V gives CDR1 SGHTA, CDR2 FQGNSA. J lost 14 bases, V lost 3 bases, and 3 bases had no gene match. The CDR3 region has the DNA TGTGCCAGCAGCTTCCCGGGACAGGGGCTGTTTTTT. It specifies CASSFPGQGLFF.

The J gene is TRBJ1-5, the V gene TRBV21-1; the table's TRBD1 call for D was not verified on the DNA. TRBV21-1 is reported as a pseudogene. CDR3 length equals 17 residues. Here the CDR3 reads CASNSTGRGGVPGPQHF. The CDR3 nucleotides are TGTGCCAGCAATAGTACAGGGAGAGGTGGGGTTCCGGGGCCCCAGCATTTT.

Notes on this clone: The junction shows a germline mismatch at one end, possibly a read error. This chain connects TRBV7-9 to TRBJ1-4; D might be TRBD1 (6 bases). CDR3 length: 12 residues. CDR1 is SEHNR, CDR2 FQNEAQ, per germline (reference sequence). The CDR3 is CSSSFTGFKLFF. The DNA for the CDR3 is TGTTCCAGCAGCTTCACAGGGTTTAAACTGTTTTTT.

The chain uses TRBV21-1 and TRBJ1-1; TRBD1, the table's D call, was not compared with the DNA. TRBV21-1 is labeled a pseudogene. The CDR3 covers 17 residues. The DNA of the CDR3 is TGTGCCAGCAGCAAAAGATGTGTTCACAGGCCGAACACTGAAGCTTTCTTT. Its protein is CASSKRCVHRPNTEAFF.

This rearrangement joins TRBV5-1 to TRBJ1-2; unclear D gene. The CDR3 is 12 amino acids. Trimming left V 3 bases short and J 2 bases short, with 5 bases between. Germline CDR1 SGHRS, CDR2 YFSETQ. In DNA form, the CDR3 reads TGCGCCAGCAGCTCACAGAACTATGGCTACACCTTC. It is translated as CASSSQNYGYTF.

This rearrangement joins TRBV16 to TRBJ1-1, with 7 bases lining up with TRBD1. The CDR3 runs 15 residues. Germline loops: CDR1 KGHSY, CDR2 FQNENV. V lost 4 bases and J lost 4; bases outside the gene matches: 9. The CDR3 nucleotides are TGTGCCAGCAGCCGCCCGAGACAGGGTGGCACTGAAGCTTTCTTT. Amino acid sequence: CASSRPRQGGTEAFF.

In this sample, this clone turned up a few times. This chain connects TRBV6-6 to TRBJ1-2; D is undetermined. The V and J ends lost 1 base and 3 bases respectively, with 9 bases between them. CDR1 is MNHNY and CDR2 is SVGAGI in the germline V gene (reference sequence). The CDR3 runs 14 residues. Written as DNA, the CDR3 is TGTGCCAGCAGTTACTACCCTACAGACTATGGCTACACCTTC. This sequence encodes CASSYYPTDYGYTF.

This clone is a singleton in its sample. This CDR3 reads CASSQGTSGSRYNEQFF. CDR3 sequence (DNA): TGTGCCAGCAGCCAGGGGACTAGCGGGAGTCGCTACAATGAGCAGTTCTTC. The chain has TRBV11-3 and TRBJ2-1; TRBD2 aligns across 14 bases. The CDR3 length is 17 residues. The germline V gene has CDR1 SGHNT and CDR2 YENEEA. The ends lost 5 bases at V and 3 bases at J; junction bases unmatched: 6.

This clone was observed a single time. V usage is TRBV7-3 and J usage is TRBJ2-1, with TRBD2 identical over 12 bases. This CDR3 spans 16 amino acids. Germline V lookup: CDR1 SGHTA, CDR2 FQGTGA. V gave up 3 bases and J gave up 4 bases; unmatched junction bases: 4. In DNA form, the CDR3 reads TGTGCCAGCAGCTTCCTAGCGGGAGGGACTTACAATGAGCAGTTCTTC. Amino acids: CASSFLAGGTYNEQFF. The full variable domain, in which reference TRBV7-3 and TRBJ2-1 provide the parts outside the CDR3, is GAGVSQTPSNKVTEKGKYVELRCDPISGHTALYWYRQSLGQGPEFLIYFQGTGAADDSGLPNDRFFAVRPEGSVSTLKIQRTERGDSAVYLCASSFLAGGTYNEQFFGPGTRLTVL.